This T cell receptor (beta chain) was recovered during a study of T-cell memory formation after mild COVID-19. General study findings and limits: Contracting CD4+ clones lay largely in CM and EM, with CD8+ ones residing in EMRA. In pre-infection memory, a portion of responding clones appeared, which suggested that cross-reactive memory joined.

From 5'RACE with constant-segment primers came TCR alpha and TCR beta cDNA libraries that carried sample barcodes and UMIs. TCRdb reanalysed the 5' RACE reads using MiXCR and keeps one entry per CDR3 protein. The sample includes some 330,000 distinct CDR3 sequences, more than 20% of them seen just once. Of note for this clonotype: Antigen: not known.

This TCR was recovered from an adult woman who had mild COVID-19 (a few samples of this study predate the infection). Cell type and time point are not known. The sample was PBMCs or a T cell subset sorted from them (not recorded which).

The CDR3 DNA sequence: TGTGCCAGCAGCCCCGGGGGCCCGTGGGAGACCCAGTACTTC. This sequence encodes CASSPGGPWETQYF. The V and J genes are TRBV12-3 or TRBV12-4 and TRBJ2-5; D may be TRBD1 or TRBD2 (6 bases each). The CDR3 covers 14 residues. The V end lost 6 bases, the J end lost 5 bases, and 16 bases lay between the germline ends.